This T cell receptor (beta chain) was captured in a study of T-cell memory formation after mild COVID-19. In the study overall: Across donors, TCR clusters were largely donor specific.

5'RACE with constant-segment primers built TCRalpha and TCRbeta cDNA libraries with UMIs. Using its own MiXCR run on the 5' RACE reads, TCRdb lists one record per CDR3 protein. This table holds hundreds of thousands of distinct CDR3 sequences, less than 25% found once. CDR3 length: 15 amino acids. Trimming removed 5 bases at V and 1 base at J, with 15 bases between. Germline V lookup: CDR1 MNHEY, CDR2 SMNVEV (reference sequence). The receptor comes from an adult woman who had mild COVID-19 (a few samples of this study predate the infection). Cell type and time point are not known. Sequenced sample: PBMCs or a T cell subset sorted from them (not recorded which). The chain links TRBV27 to TRBJ2-7, with no clear D. DNA for the CDR3: TGTGCCAGCAGTCGGACCTCTACAGTGTCCTACGAGCAGTACTTC. Its protein product is CASSRTSTVSYEQYF.